The source of this T cell receptor beta chain is a study of vaccination effects on CD4 cells after COVID-19. Background on the study: Following the second dose by a median of 72 days, the post-vaccine samples were obtained.

The CDR3 is made up of 17 amino acids. Germline loops: CDR1 SGHTS, CDR2 YDEGEE. The V end was cut by 4 bases, the J end by 0 bases, with 14 bases between. CD4+ T cells specific for antigen were expanded with viral peptide pools by the ViraFEST assay before sequencing. Subsequent to approximately 11 days of culture, CD4+ T cells were isolated. Participants received two doses of either the BNT162b2 or mRNA-1273 vaccine. With about 9.8 ug/ml peptides and 10 IU/ml IL-2, over 1.5 million PBMC per well were cultured. As regards this clone: The antigen remains unidentified.

This table comes from immunoSEQ multiplex PCR, and its TCRdb copy is limited to in-frame clones, with some not included. Of 60,000 to 90,000 clones listed, 75% to 85% were seen once; the top ten hold 0.95% to 1.5%. The source material was CD4+ T cells from PBMCs cultured with HCoV-229E spike peptides, sampled after COVID-19 vaccination. The V and J genes are TRBV5-8 and TRBJ1-6; possible D gene TRBD1, 5 bases. This TCR came from a human donor who received a COVID-19 vaccine. CDR3 sequence: CASSDGTASSYNSPLHF. In nucleotides, the CDR3 is TGTGCCAGCAGCGACGGGACCGCGAGCTCCTATAATTCACCCCTCCACTTT.